The 9 T cell receptor beta chains below were found in one sample sequenced in a study of shared clonotypes between healthy human individuals (dated by TCRdb to 2020 to 2021). The method behind the library was the immunoSEQ multiplex PCR assay. As stored in TCRdb, this immuneACCESS dataset retains in-frame rearrangements with V and J assigned. A fraction of the clones does not appear; measured against another copy, unresolved V genes explain less than half of the discrepancy, and the remainder lacks a known reason. Across this sample there are around 2.3 million clones, with around 95% seen only once. The biggest ten clones account for roughly 0.13% of the sample. Material for sequencing was naive CD4+ T cells sorted from blood. The cell subset or site label here, explained by the study, means: CD45RA+ positively selected. The receptors were gathered from a man younger than 30 in good health.

The chain employs TRBV2 and TRBJ1-2; D may be TRBD1 (5 bases). The CDR3 covers 15 residues. V lost 11 bases to trimming and J lost 4 bases, with 23 bases between them. Per the germline V gene, CDR1 is SNHLY and CDR2 is FYNNEI. CDR3 loop: CAGHLEMDVSYGYTF. CDR3 DNA sequence: TGTGCCGGACATTTAGAGATGGACGTAAGCTATGGCTACACCTTC.

This chain uses TRBV4-1 with TRBJ2-3, with D possibly matching TRBD2 (6 bases). The CDR3 is 12 amino acids. Trimming stripped 5 bases from V and 9 bases from J, with 12 bases between. The V gene's germline CDR1 is MGHRA and CDR2 YSYEKL. Here the CDR3 reads CASSVLEGTQYF. In DNA, the CDR3 is TGCGCCAGCAGCGTGCTGGAGGGCACGCAGTATTTT.

This CDR3 is CASSQRLGGDLTQFF. The CDR3 coding sequence is TGCGCCAGCAGCCAGAGACTAGGGGGGGACCTGACGCAGTTCTTC. V is TRBV4-3 and J is TRBJ2-1; TRBD2 might be the D (7 bases). Germline CDR1 reads LGHNA; CDR2 reads YSLEER. The CDR3 is made up of 15 amino acids. Trimming shortened V by 3 bases and J by 12 bases, and 21 bases separated the two germline ends.

The V call is TRBV7-2, the J call TRBJ1-2; 7 nucleotides line up with TRBD1. The CDR3 runs to 15 residues. The germline V gene encodes CDR1 SGHTA and CDR2 FQGNSA. After removal of 4 bases from V and 2 bases from J, the junction contained 7 bases not matched to a gene. The CDR3: CASSSFGQANYGYTF. The CDR3 DNA reads as TGTGCCAGCAGCTCCTTCGGACAGGCAAACTATGGCTACACCTTC.

V is TRBV5-6 and J is TRBJ1-1; tentative D call: TRBD1 (5 bases). Trimming removed 0 bases from V and 7 bases from J, with 10 bases in between. Germline V CDR1 and CDR2: SGHDT, YYEEEE. CDR3 size: 13 residues. The CDR3 protein is CASSLAGTGEAFF. Here the CDR3 DNA reads TGTGCCAGCAGCTTGGCCGGGACGGGTGAAGCTTTCTTT. Full variable domain (remainder filled in from reference TRBV5-6 and TRBJ1-1): DAGVTQSPTHLIKTRGQQVTLRCSPKSGHDTVSWYQQALGQGPQFIFQYYEEEERQRGNFPDRFSGHQFPNYSSELNVNALLLGDSALYLCASSLAGTGEAFFGQGTRLTVV.

The CDR3 DNA reads TGTGCCAGCAGCTTACTTGGAACGGACACAGATACGCAGTATTTT. It encodes CASSLLGTDTDTQYF. The chain carries TRBV7-2 and TRBJ2-3; D not resolved. Germline V CDR1 and CDR2: SGHTA, FQGNSA. V was pared by 2 bases and J by 2 bases, with 11 bases between. The CDR3 extends over 15 amino acids.

The chain joins TRBV2 to TRBJ1-2; possible D gene TRBD1, 6 bases. CDR1 and CDR2 (germline): SNHLY, FYNNEI. The CDR3 is 11 residues long. The V and J ends lost 8 bases and 9 bases respectively, with 13 bases between them. CDR3 nucleotides: TGTGCCAGCGGTCAGGGGTTAAGCTACACCTTC. Protein sequence: CASGQGLSYTF.

The chain uses TRBV5-1 and TRBJ1-6; D is perhaps TRBD1 (5 bases). CDR1 and CDR2 from the germline V gene are SGHRS and YFSETQ. The CDR3 runs 17 residues. V lost 0 bases and J 10 bases, leaving 20 bases between the germline ends. CDR3 in amino acids: CASSLEPPSQGPSPLHF. The DNA of the CDR3 is TGCGCCAGCAGCTTGGAACCCCCGTCCCAGGGTCCCTCACCCCTCCACTTT.

The chain carries TRBV27 and TRBJ2-7; D might be TRBD1 (6 bases). The germline V gene has CDR1 MNHEY and CDR2 SMNVEV (reference sequence). The CDR3 is 13 residues long. V lost 5 bases and J lost 3, with 11 bases in between. The CDR3 bases are TGTGCCAGCAGTGGCCAGGGGAACTACGAGCAGTACTTC. Translated, it gives CASSGQGNYEQYF.